This entry describes one T cell receptor beta chain. Mismatch with germline at one junction end may stem from a read error. The data were produced by immunoSEQ multiplex PCR, yet TCRdb's version contains in-frame clones alone and is incomplete. Of 70,000 to 100,000 clones in the sample, approximately 70% are singletons; the top ten hold approximately 23%. This sample was taken from a study of blood T cell repertoires in COVID-19. Study summary: There were acute and convalescent COVID-19 samples, and they came from the United States, Italy and Spain. T cells, B-cell-depleted T cells, or PBMCs supplied cDNA or gDNA.

The CDR3 has 15 residues. Per germline, CDR1 SSHAT and CDR2 FNYEAQ (reference sequence). The J gene is TRBJ2-2, the V gene TRBV7-7; the match to TRBD1 covers 9 bases. The sample taken for sequencing was peripheral blood. The clonotype comes from an older woman in a cohort sampled during active or convalescent COVID-19. The CDR3 DNA follows: TGTGCTAGCAGCGACAGGGGGTTAGGTGACGGGGAGCTGTTTTTT. Protein: CASSDRGLGDGELFF.